Sequencing of this T cell receptor (beta chain) was carried out in a study of T cell responses to AZD1222 COVID-19 vaccine. General observations from the study: Vaccine-related CD4 TCRs covered spike, predominating at 160-218 and 743-854. Nearly half of unique spike-specific TCRs reportedly avoided B.1.351 and B.1.1.7 mutated regions. Donors were largely white British and mainly female; clonal diversity was possibly underestimated.

Concerning this clone itself: Its antigen is currently unknown.

Pooling was applied to second doses at about 4 or about 12 weeks. The CDR3 is 12 amino acids. Germline-derived CDR1 and CDR2 are SNHLY and FYNNEI. Trimming removed 3 bases at V and 2 bases at J, with 4 bases between. The data were produced by immunoSEQ multiplex PCR, yet TCRdb's version contains in-frame clones alone and is incomplete. Of some 130,000 clones listed, just under 95% were seen once; the top ten hold roughly 7.1%. J is TRBJ1-2 and V is TRBV2; D gene ambiguous. Here the sequenced sample was peripheral blood, taken 28 days after the second AZD1222 dose. The source is an adult who received the AZD1222 COVID-19 vaccine. CDR3 nucleotides: TGTGCCAGCAGTGACAGAAACTATGGCTACACCTTC. As protein: CASSDRNYGYTF.